This is a list of T cell receptor beta chains from one sample in a study of shared clonotypes between healthy human individuals. Method: immunoSEQ multiplex PCR; TCRdb's copy keeps in-frame clones and lacks some. The sample yields around 690,000 clones, roughly 87% seen once. The sample comprised memory CD8+ T cells from PBMCs. These receptors all come from a man aged 18 to 35 in good health. Some clones in this sample may be carry-over from other donors' samples. Both conserved end residues are part of each CDR3. The order of the fields is D gene, clone size, J gene, V gene, CDR3 protein, CDR3 DNA. D genes are given only for firm matches. A clone size is listed for some rows: how often the clone was seen (once, few, many), or a class if it is expanded.

>-|-|TRBJ2-7|TRBV4-1
CASSQVSLMDEQYF
TGCGCCAGCAGCCAAGTATCCCTCATGGACGAGCAGTACTTC
>TRBD1|-|TRBJ1-1|TRBV29-1
CSVLLWTGEGTEAFF
TGCAGCGTTCTCCTGTGGACAGGGGAGGGCACTGAAGCTTTCTTT
>-|once|TRBJ2-5|TRBV13
CASSLPGVGETQYF
TGTGCCAGCAGCCTTCCGGGGGTTGGAGAGACCCAGTACTTC
>TRBD1|-|TRBJ2-7|TRBV23-1
CASSRLQGWYEQYF
TGCGCCAGCAGTCGACTACAGGGGTGGTACGAGCAGTACTTC
>-|-|TRBJ1-5|TRBV9
CASSVDGDNQPQHF
TGTGCCAGCAGCGTAGATGGGGACAATCAGCCCCAGCATTTT
>-|-|TRBJ1-4|TRBV6-6
CASSYSNVPNEKLFF
TGTGCCAGCAGTTACTCGAACGTCCCTAATGAAAAACTGTTTTTT
>-|-|TRBJ1-1|TRBV7-6
CASSLDLGTANTEAFF
TGTGCCAGCAGCTTAGACTTGGGGACGGCGAACACTGAAGCTTTCTTT
>-|-|TRBJ2-7|TRBV6-1
CASSEWRHEQYF
TGTGCCAGCAGTGAGTGGAGGCACGAGCAGTACTTC
>-|-|TRBJ2-5|TRBV7-2
CASSWTPLRGETQYF
TGTGCCAGCAGCTGGACGCCTCTTCGGGGGGAGACCCAGTACTTC
>TRBD2|-|TRBJ2-7|TRBV4-1
CASSPRTSSEQYF
TGCGCCAGCAGCCCCCGGACTAGCAGCGAGCAGTACTTC
>TRBD2|once|TRBJ2-7|TRBV29-1
CSVRGVAGGPPGEQYF
TGCAGCGTTCGCGGGGTAGCGGGAGGGCCCCCGGGCGAGCAGTACTTC
>-|-|TRBJ2-7|TRBV9
CASSYKGGTISYEQYF
TGTGCCAGCAGCTACAAGGGGGGGACTATCTCCTACGAGCAGTACTTC
>-|-|TRBJ1-5|TRBV28
CASSVAPLQAYQPQHF
TGTGCCAGCAGTGTGGCCCCCCTACAGGCTTATCAGCCCCAGCATTTT